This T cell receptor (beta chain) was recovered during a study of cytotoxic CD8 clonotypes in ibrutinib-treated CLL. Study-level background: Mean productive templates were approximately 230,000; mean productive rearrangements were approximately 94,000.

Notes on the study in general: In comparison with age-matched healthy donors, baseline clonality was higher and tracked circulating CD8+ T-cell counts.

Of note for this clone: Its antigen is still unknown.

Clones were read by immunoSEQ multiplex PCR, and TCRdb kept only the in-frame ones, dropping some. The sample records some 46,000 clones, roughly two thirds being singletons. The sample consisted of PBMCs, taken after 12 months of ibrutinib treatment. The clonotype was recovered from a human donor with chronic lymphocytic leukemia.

DNA of the CDR3: TGTGCCAGCAGCCAACAGGGGGCGGTTGACACTGAAGCTTTCTTT. Its protein product is CASSQQGAVDTEAFF. The chain employs TRBV11-2 and TRBJ1-1; TRBD1 aligns across 9 bases. V dropped 5 bases and J dropped 3; count of bases not matched to a gene: 7. Germline CDR1 is SGHAT and CDR2 is FQNNGV. There are 15 residues in the CDR3.